The 19 T cell receptor beta chains given below trace back to one sample, sequenced in a study of cytomegalovirus exposure and HLA in healthy donors. Both 60 Vbeta primers and 13 Jbeta primers went into the PCR. Only in-frame clones appear in the TCRdb table, and some are missing; sequencing was by immunoSEQ multiplex PCR. The table records hundreds of thousands of clones, approximately 70% of them present only once. The sample consisted of PBMCs. These receptors all come from a female donor in good health and CMV-seronegative.

The J gene is TRBJ1-3, the V gene TRBV19; 10 nucleotides match TRBD1. With 9 bases clipped from V and 0 bases from J, the junction kept 17 bases outside the gene matches. The CDR3 sequence is 19 residues long. The V gene's germline CDR1 is LNHDA and CDR2 SQIVND (reference sequence). CDR3 residues: CASSRTGGQYISSGNTIYF. CDR3 sequence (DNA): TGTGCCAGCTCGAGGACAGGGGGACAATATATTAGCTCTGGAAACACCATATATTTT.

The chain recombines TRBV4-1 with TRBJ2-3, with 9 nucleotides matching TRBD2. Germline assignment: CDR1 MGHRA and CDR2 YSYEKL. J was trimmed by 2 bases and V by 0 bases; bases with no gene match: 15. The CDR3 runs to 20 residues. As DNA, the CDR3 is TGCGCCAGCAGCCAAGAGGACGCAGCCGAGACTAGCGGCTTCACAGATACGCAGTATTTT. Its translation: CASSQEDAAETSGFTDTQYF.

V usage is TRBV6-6 and J usage is TRBJ2-3, with D tentatively TRBD1 (5 bases). Germline values: CDR1 MNHNY, CDR2 SVGAGI (reference sequence). Trimming left V 7 bases short and J 4 bases short, with 6 bases between. The CDR3 is 11 residues long. The CDR3 nucleotides are TGTGCCAGCAAAGGGGCAGATACGCAGTATTTT. It specifies CASKGADTQYF.

The rearrangement links TRBV19 to TRBJ1-2, with 8 bases identical to TRBD1. CDR3 length equals 16 residues. With V trimmed by 6 bases and J by 5 bases, 14 bases remained unmatched. Germline assignment: CDR1 LNHDA and CDR2 SQIVND (reference sequence). The CDR3 protein is CASRPAGPGTGYGYTF. CDR3 DNA: TGTGCCAGTAGACCTGCGGGACCCGGGACAGGTTATGGCTACACCTTC.

This clone appeared a single time. The chain links TRBV27 to TRBJ2-7; TRBD2 is a possible D gene (6 bases). CDR3 length: 14 residues. Per germline, CDR1 MNHEY and CDR2 SMNVEV (reference sequence). Trimming stripped 2 bases from V and 6 bases from J, with 14 bases between. The CDR3 region has the DNA TGTGCCAGCAGTTTAGGCGCGGGGTTGGGCGAGCAGTACTTC. It specifies CASSLGAGLGEQYF.

The rearrangement links TRBV19 to TRBJ2-1, with TRBD2 matching 9 bases. From germline, CDR1 is LNHDA and CDR2 SQIVND (reference sequence). The CDR3 runs to 16 residues. With V trimmed by 3 bases and J by 7 bases, 10 bases remained unmatched. The DNA of the CDR3 is TGTGCCAGTAGTATCGTGATGGCGGGAGGGCTTAATGAGCAGTTCTTC. It yields the protein CASSIVMAGGLNEQFF.

This sequence joins TRBV5-1 and TRBJ2-1, with D tentatively TRBD2 (5 bases). The CDR3 is made up of 13 amino acids. V was shortened by 6 bases and J by 9 bases, with 16 bases between the two germline ends. Germline V gene lookup returns CDR1 SGHRS and CDR2 YFSETQ. The CDR3 DNA follows: TGCGCCAGCATGAAGAGGGAGAAGGGTGAGCAGTTCTTC. Protein product: CASMKREKGEQFF.

This chain connects TRBV19 to TRBJ1-3; no clear D gene. V shed 6 bases and J shed 0 bases, with 9 bases lying between them. The germline V gene encodes CDR1 LNHDA and CDR2 SQIVND (reference sequence). CDR3 length equals 14 residues. The CDR3 DNA reads TGTGCCAGTAGGGACGGGAGCTCTGGAAACACCATATATTTT. The encoded protein is CASRDGSSGNTIYF. The complete variable domain, with remaining parts taken from reference TRBV19 and TRBJ1-3, reads DGGITQSPKYLFRKEGQNVTLSCEQNLNHDAMYWYRQDPGQGLRLIYYSQIVNDFQKGDIAEGYSVSREKKESFPLTVTSAQKNPTAFYLCASRDGSSGNTIYFGEGSWLTVV.

This clone was counted only a few times. The chain links TRBV5-1 to TRBJ2-7; D may be TRBD1 (5 bases). Trimming pared 4 bases from V and 5 bases from J, leaving 7 bases between. Germline CDR1 and CDR2: SGHRS and YFSETQ. The CDR3 consists of 11 residues. CDR3 residues: CASSLGHEQYF. As DNA, the CDR3 is TGCGCCAGCAGCCTGGGGCACGAGCAGTACTTC.

This clone was counted a few times. The rearrangement joins TRBV5-1 to TRBJ2-4, with TRBD2 identical over 7 bases. Germline-derived CDR1 and CDR2 are SGHRS and YFSETQ. The CDR3 has 16 residues. V lost 8 bases to trimming and J lost 1 base; unmatched junction nucleotides: 12. The CDR3, as DNA: TGCGCCAGTTCCCGGGGGGAGAACTTGGCCAAAAACATTCAGTACTTC. It is translated as CASSRGENLAKNIQYF.

This chain joins TRBV5-5 and TRBJ2-1; 12 bases map to TRBD1. The V gene's germline CDR1 is SGHKS and CDR2 YYEKEE (reference sequence). This CDR3 contains 16 residues. Trimming removed 6 bases from V and 10 bases from J; junction bases left unmatched: 14. The CDR3 nucleotides read TGTGCCAGCACCTCGTTTGGGGACAGGGGGCTAAGGGAGCAGTTCTTC. It is translated as CASTSFGDRGLREQFF.

The J gene is TRBJ2-7, the V gene TRBV6-5; the D gene is possibly TRBD1 (5 bases). In germline, CDR1 is MNHEY, CDR2 SVGAGI. This CDR3 has 12 residues. The V gene lost 10 bases and the J gene lost 2 bases, with 12 bases spanning the gap. In nucleotides, the CDR3 is TGTGCCACCCAAGACAGACCCTACGAGCAGTACTTC. Residues: CATQDRPYEQYF.

The chain joins TRBV15 to TRBJ1-1; 7 bases map to TRBD1. The CDR3 sequence is 15 residues long. Per germline, CDR1 LNHNV and CDR2 YYDKDF (reference sequence). Trimming at V came to 7 bases and at J to 5 bases, leaving 13 bases not matched to a gene. The chain's CDR3 is CATKKGEGARTEAFF. CDR3 in DNA: TGTGCCACCAAAAAAGGCGAGGGGGCGCGTACTGAAGCTTTCTTT.

This chain joins TRBV19 and TRBJ2-3; possible D gene TRBD1, 5 bases. The germline V gene has CDR1 LNHDA and CDR2 SQIVND (reference sequence). The CDR3 extends over 12 amino acids. Trimming took 6 bases from V and 3 from J, leaving 7 bases between them. The CDR3 sequence is CASSRQTDTQYF. The CDR3 DNA follows: TGTGCCAGTAGCCGACAGACAGATACGCAGTATTTT.

The CDR3 bases are TGTGCCAGCAGCACCCGACAGGGGACTTTCGATGAGCAGTTCTTC. Translating gives CASSTRQGTFDEQFF. This chain joins TRBV9 and TRBJ2-1; TRBD1 agrees at 8 bases. This CDR3 region has 15 residues. The ends lost 4 bases at V and 8 bases at J; junction bases unmatched: 11. Germline V gives CDR1 SGDLS, CDR2 YYNGEE.

V and J are TRBV6-5 and TRBJ2-1, with D tentatively TRBD2 (6 bases). Per the germline V gene, CDR1 is MNHEY and CDR2 is SVGAGI. The CDR3 has 13 amino acids. Trimming left V 7 bases short and J 0 bases short, with 7 bases between. The CDR3 nucleotides read TGTGCCAGCATGGGGGGCTCCTACAATGAGCAGTTCTTC. Residues: CASMGGSYNEQFF.

As concerns this clone: Different DNA sequences within this sample yield the same CDR3. The J gene is TRBJ2-1, the V gene TRBV28, with TRBD2 matching 11 bases. V was clipped by 6 bases and J by 5 bases; unmatched bases: 6. The CDR3 spans 15 residues. In germline, CDR1 is MDHEN, CDR2 SYDVKM. The CDR3 sequence: CASSPGTSGNNEQFF. CDR3 DNA: TGTGCCAGCAGCCCCGGGACTAGCGGCAACAATGAGCAGTTCTTC.

This clone appeared once. V and J are TRBV27 and TRBJ2-7, with 12 bases matching TRBD2. This CDR3 spans 15 amino acids. V lost 5 bases to trimming and J lost 0 bases; unmatched junction nucleotides: 2. The germline V gene has CDR1 MNHEY and CDR2 SMNVEV (reference sequence). The CDR3 loop is CASSRTSGNSYEQYF. In DNA form, the CDR3 reads TGTGCCAGCAGTCGGACTAGCGGGAACTCCTACGAGCAGTACTTC.

The CDR3: CASGPSSGLTNEQFF. CDR3 in DNA: TGTGCCAGTGGTCCCTCTAGCGGCCTAACCAATGAGCAGTTCTTC. This chain connects TRBV19 to TRBJ2-1, with 7 bases lining up with TRBD2. Germline V gene lookup returns CDR1 LNHDA and CDR2 SQIVND (reference sequence). Germline trimming cut 8 bases from V and 6 bases from J; bases unmatched to any gene: 13. The length of the CDR3 is 15 residues.